This T cell receptor (beta chain) was captured in a study of cytomegalovirus exposure and HLA in healthy donors. CDR3 length equals 14 residues. Trimming left V 3 bases short and J 5 bases short, with 13 bases between. The germline CDR1 and CDR2 sequences are LNHDA and SQIVND (reference sequence). Only one count was recorded for this clone. Vbeta (60) and Jbeta (13) primers were used in the PCR. The protocol was immunoSEQ multiplex PCR, while the TCRdb copy is restricted to in-frame clones and leaves out a portion. The top ten clones hold around 0.33% of a sample with about 250,000 clones, 80% of them seen once.

The sequenced sample consisted of PBMCs. The V gene is TRBV19, the J gene TRBJ1-1, with a possible D match to TRBD1 (5 bases). The source of this sequence is a girl aged 2 to 9 in good health and CMV-seronegative. The DNA for the CDR3 is TGTGCCAGTAGTATTAGGGGATCCGAAACTGAAGCTTTCTTT. This encodes CASSIRGSETEAFF.